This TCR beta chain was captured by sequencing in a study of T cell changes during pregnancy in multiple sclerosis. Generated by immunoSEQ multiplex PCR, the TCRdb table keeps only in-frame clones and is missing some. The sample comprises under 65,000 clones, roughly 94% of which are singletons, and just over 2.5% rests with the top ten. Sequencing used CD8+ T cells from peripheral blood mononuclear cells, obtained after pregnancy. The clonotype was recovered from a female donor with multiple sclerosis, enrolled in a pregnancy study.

CDR3 in amino acids: CASSDRVYGLAGVGNTGELFF. DNA of the CDR3: TGTGCCAGCAGTGACAGGGTTTATGGGCTAGCGGGAGTAGGAAACACCGGGGAGCTGTTTTTT. The gene calls are TRBV2 and TRBJ2-2, with 10 bases that match TRBD2. CDR1 SNHLY and CDR2 FYNNEI come from the germline V gene. CDR3 length equals 21 residues. The V segment lost 3 bases and the J segment 2 bases; nucleotides outside the gene matches: 18. The full variable domain, completed using reference TRBV2 and TRBJ2-2, is EPEVTQTPSHQVTQMGQEVILRCVPISNHLYFYWYRQILGQKVEFLVSFYNNEISEKSEIFDDQFSVERPDGSNFTLKIRSTKLEDSAMYFCASSDRVYGLAGVGNTGELFFGEGSRLTVL.